This T cell receptor beta chain was observed in a study of T cell repertoires in cytomegalovirus infection. Whole-study context: Both CMV infection and a matching HLA type were indicated by public TCR beta signatures.

Findings and limits, study-wide: Ex vivo, HLA-C-restricted CMV-specific TCR beta clonotypes prevailed over the rest of the response. The cumulative frequency of public TCR beta families distinguished individuals who carried CMV together with the relevant HLA.

Using its own MiXCR run on the reads, TCRdb lists one record per CDR3 protein. The sample carries a few hundred thousand distinct CDR3 sequences, under 25% recorded once. In germline, CDR1 is MGHRA, CDR2 YSYEKL. This CDR3 is 14 amino acids long. Concerning this clonotype itself: What it binds is unknown. A read error may account for a junction end that differs from germline.

This sequence was found in a human donor in good health (CMV status not recorded). Some clones in this sample may be carry-over from other donors' samples. Specimen: CD8+ T cells from PBMCs. This chain connects TRBV4-1 to TRBJ2-7, with D possibly TRBD1 on 5 matching bases. CDR3 coding DNA: TGTGCCAGCAGCCAAAATCTACAGGTCCACGAGCAGTACTTC. It is translated as CASSQNLQVHEQYF.